What follows are 13 T cell receptor beta chains derived from one specimen sequenced in a study of blood T cell repertoires in COVID-19. The repertoire was sequenced with immunoSEQ multiplex PCR; TCRdb's copy has only in-frame clones and lacks some. The sample has 150,000 to 170,000 clones; about 85% are singletons. Sequenced input: peripheral blood. The receptors stem from a man between 60 and 70 years old with COVID-19, enrolled during active disease.

This clone was seen a few times. CDR3 sequence (DNA): TGTGCCAGTAGTAGGGCCGGGACAGTTCGCTCTGGAAACACCATATATTTT. Translated: CASSRAGTVRSGNTIYF. V gene TRBV19 combines with J gene TRBJ1-3; TRBD1 agrees at 7 bases. The CDR3 runs 17 residues. Germline V CDR1 and CDR2: LNHDA, SQIVND (reference sequence). V shed 4 bases and J 0 bases; nucleotides not matched to a gene: 9.

This clone occurred a few times. The chain recombines TRBV14 with TRBJ1-4; 7 positions match TRBD1. This CDR3 contains 15 residues. Per the germline V gene, CDR1 is SGHDN and CDR2 is FVKESK. V trimming: 0 bases; J trimming: 3 bases; junction bases outside the gene matches: 1. The CDR3 is CASSQDGTANEKLFF. CDR3 sequence (DNA): TGTGCCAGCAGCCAAGACGGGACAGCTAATGAAAAACTGTTTTTT.

This chain uses TRBV4-3 with TRBJ1-1; D is unclear. Germline-derived CDR1 and CDR2 are LGHNA and YSLEER. Deletions cut 1 base from V and 12 bases from J, with 9 bases between. The CDR3 has 11 residues. CDR3 sequence reads: CASSQVGLTFF. The DNA for the CDR3 is TGCGCCAGCAGCCAAGTTGGGCTAACTTTCTTT.

The V gene is TRBV4-2, the J gene TRBJ2-3; 7 nucleotides line up with TRBD2. J lost 1 base, V lost 4 bases, and 8 bases had no gene match. Germline loops: CDR1 LGHNA, CDR2 YNFKEQ. The CDR3 is 16 amino acids. CDR3 loop: CASSPGRGEGTDTQYF. The CDR3 DNA reads as TGTGCCAGCAGCCCGGGACGGGGGGAGGGCACAGATACGCAGTATTTT.

This clone has only a few counts. The rearrangement links TRBV7-2 to TRBJ1-5; 10 positions agree with TRBD1. Germline CDR1 SGHTA, CDR2 FQGNSA. The V segment lost 5 bases and the J segment 7 bases; nucleotides outside the gene matches: 5. The CDR3 runs 14 residues. In DNA, the CDR3 is TGTGCCAGCAGCAAGGGACAGGGGTACCAGCCCCAGCATTTT. Translating it yields CASSKGQGYQPQHF. The full variable domain, its missing parts supplied by reference TRBV7-2 and TRBJ1-5, is GAGVSQSPSNKVTEKGKDVELRCDPISGHTALYWYRQSLGQGLEFLIYFQGNSAPDKSGLPSDRFSAERTGGSVSTLTIQRTQQEDSAVYLCASSKGQGYQPQHFGDGTRLSIL.

The gene calls are TRBV18 and TRBJ2-3; D unclear. Germline V gene data show CDR1 as KGHSH and CDR2 as LQKENI. V was cut by 0 bases and J by 2 bases, with 6 bases left in between. The CDR3 runs 14 residues. In DNA form, the CDR3 reads TGTGCCAGCTCACCACCGGCCCACACAGATACGCAGTATTTT. This gives the protein CASSPPAHTDTQYF. Using reference TRBV18 and TRBJ2-3 for the parts outside the CDR3, the full variable domain is NAGVMQNPRHLVRRRGQEARLRCSPMKGHSHVYWYRQLPEEGLKFMVYLQKENIIDESGMPKERFSAEFPKEGPSILRIQQVVRGDSAAYFCASSPPAHTDTQYFGPGTRLTVL.

This clone was detected only a few times. This chain connects TRBV30 to TRBJ2-2; TRBD1 is a possible D gene (6 bases). The V gene lost 3 bases and the J gene lost 3 bases, with 11 bases spanning the gap. This CDR3 has 14 residues. The germline V gene encodes CDR1 GTSNPN and CDR2 SVGIG (reference sequence). In DNA, the CDR3 is TGTGCCTGGAGGAAAACAGGGTACACCGGGGAGCTGTTTTTT. It translates to CAWRKTGYTGELFF.

The CDR3, as DNA: TGCGCCAGCAGCTTCGAATTGGCGGGTTCTAACTATGGCTACACCTTC. It is translated as CASSFELAGSNYGYTF. The chain carries TRBV5-1 and TRBJ1-2; D gene ambiguous. CDR3 size: 16 residues. The ends were cut back, 2 bases at V and 0 bases at J, with 14 bases in the middle. CDR1 is SGHRS and CDR2 is YFSETQ in the germline V gene.

The rearrangement joins TRBV18 to TRBJ2-1; tentatively, D is TRBD1 (5 bases). This CDR3 is 12 amino acids long. The V gene lost 5 bases and the J gene lost 6 bases, with 8 bases spanning the gap. The germline CDR1 and CDR2 sequences are KGHSH and LQKENI. CDR3 coding DNA: TGTGCCAGCTCATCGCAGGGCAATGAGCAGTTCTTC. Encoded protein: CASSSQGNEQFF. Supplemented by reference TRBV18 and TRBJ2-1, the full variable domain reads NAGVMQNPRHLVRRRGQEARLRCSPMKGHSHVYWYRQLPEEGLKFMVYLQKENIIDESGMPKERFSAEFPKEGPSILRIQQVVRGDSAAYFCASSSQGNEQFFGPGTRLTVL.

This clone turned up a few times. V gene TRBV7-8 combines with J gene TRBJ1-5, with 7 bases lining up with TRBD1. The CDR3 consists of 15 residues. Per germline, CDR1 SGHVS and CDR2 FQNEAQ. V gave up 5 bases and J gave up 3 bases; unmatched junction bases: 7. The CDR3 reads CASSRYRGNNQPQHF. The CDR3 bases are TGTGCCAGCAGCCGTTACAGGGGTAACAATCAGCCCCAGCATTTT.

This clone was counted a few times. This sequence joins TRBV29-1 and TRBJ1-2; D is perhaps TRBD1 (5 bases). This CDR3 is 12 amino acids long. V dropped 3 bases and J dropped 5 bases, with 10 bases sitting between them. Germline V gives CDR1 SQVTM, CDR2 ANQGSEA. CDR3 sequence (DNA): TGCAGCGTTGATGGGGGGGAATATGGCTACACCTTC. Translation: CSVDGGEYGYTF.

The CDR3 sequence: CASSREGAANNSPLHF. As DNA, the CDR3 is TGTGCCAGCAGCCGCGAGGGGGCGGCGAATAATTCACCCCTCCACTTT. J is TRBJ1-6 and V is TRBV7-2, with TRBD1 identical over 7 bases. The germline CDR1 and CDR2 sequences are SGHTA and FQGNSA. The ends lost 5 bases at V and 5 bases at J; junction bases unmatched: 9. This CDR3 is 16 amino acids long. Variable domain in full (rest from reference TRBV7-2 and TRBJ1-6): GAGVSQSPSNKVTEKGKDVELRCDPISGHTALYWYRQSLGQGLEFLIYFQGNSAPDKSGLPSDRFSAERTGGSVSTLTIQRTQQEDSAVYLCASSREGAANNSPLHFGNGTRLTVT.

The V gene is TRBV30, the J gene TRBJ1-1, with a possible D match to TRBD1 (5 bases). Germline CDR1 reads GTSNPN; CDR2 reads SVGIG (reference sequence). This CDR3 has 13 residues. V was cut by 2 bases and J by 4 bases, with 11 bases left in between. In DNA, the CDR3 is TGTGCCTGGAGTCTAGGGGAAAGCACTGAAGCTTTCTTT. It yields the protein CAWSLGESTEAFF. The full variable domain, its missing parts supplied by reference TRBV30 and TRBJ1-1, is SQTIHQWPATLVQPVGSPLSLECTVEGTSNPNLYWYRQAAGRGLQLLFYSVGIGQISSEVPQNLSASRPQDRQFILSSKKLLLSDSGFYLCAWSLGESTEAFFGQGTRLTVV.